The source of this TCR beta chain is a study of T cells in Graves' hyperthyroidism and ophthalmopathy. Study findings and constraints: By a 13 V-J model, ophthalmopathy was set apart from stable hyperthyroidism.

TCR beta CDR3 region amplification was performed from RNA transcripts. TCR CDR3 regions were first amplified by RT-PCR with HTBI primers. MiXCR, applied by TCRdb to the multiplex PCR reads, yields one record per CDR3 protein. The profile shows 450,000 to 650,000 distinct CDR3 sequences, approximately 14% of them singletons. Any patient presenting with uncontrolled infection, other autoimmune disease, pregnancy or lactation was left out. Clinical symptoms, serum thyroxine and TRAb, thyroid ultrasound and orbital computed tomography together formed the diagnostic basis. CDR3 size: 17 residues. Germline CDR1 reads SGHDN; CDR2 reads FVKESK. Trimming stripped 8 bases from V and 4 bases from J, with 24 bases between. Many counts were recorded for this clonotype. The antigen remains unidentified.

What was sequenced was blood. This rearrangement joins TRBV14 to TRBJ2-1; possible D gene TRBD1, 5 bases. The sequence came from a woman aged 18-30 years with Graves' ophthalmopathy. CDR3 bases: TGTGCCAGCGCCCCAAGGGGTCCCTCTATAGCTTACAATGAGCAGTTCTTC. This translates into CASAPRGPSIAYNEQFF.